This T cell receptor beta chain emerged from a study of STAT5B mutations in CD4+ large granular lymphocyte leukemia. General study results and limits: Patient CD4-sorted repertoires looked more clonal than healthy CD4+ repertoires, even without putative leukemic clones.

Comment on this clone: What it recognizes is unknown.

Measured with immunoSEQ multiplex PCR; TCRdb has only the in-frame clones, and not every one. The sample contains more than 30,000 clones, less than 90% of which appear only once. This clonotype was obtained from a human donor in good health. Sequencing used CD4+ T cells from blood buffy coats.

CDR3 residues: CASSVEASYSYNEQFF. The CDR3, as DNA: TGTGCCAGCAGTGTGGAGGCTAGCTACTCCTACAATGAGCAGTTCTTC. V is TRBV6-1 and J is TRBJ2-1, with D perhaps TRBD2 (5 bases). Germline V gene sequence: CDR1 MNHNS, CDR2 SASEGT. Trimming shortened V by 4 bases and J by 0 bases, and 13 bases separated the two germline ends. The CDR3 runs to 16 residues.